One and the same sample provided the 27 T cell receptor beta chains below, sequenced in a study of chemoradiotherapy in HPV16-positive cancers. The table came from immunoSEQ multiplex PCR; TCRdb's copy has only in-frame clones and leaves some out. The sample shows around 20,000 clones, around nine tenths of them seen only once. The starting material was blood, obtained from a patient who underwent chemoradiotherapy. These receptors were collected from a human donor with HPV-associated anogenital cancer.

This chain joins TRBV6-1 and TRBJ1-3, with D possibly being TRBD1 (6 bases). There are 14 residues in the CDR3. The ends were cut back, 4 bases at V and 2 bases at J, with 9 bases in the middle. The V gene's germline CDR1 is MNHNS and CDR2 SASEGT. The CDR3 loop is CASSVTGTGNTIYF. DNA for the CDR3: TGTGCCAGCAGTGTAACAGGGACTGGAAACACCATATATTTT.

The rearrangement uses TRBV10-1 and TRBJ2-2; TRBD1 matches at 7 bases. CDR3 length: 13 residues. V gave up 9 bases and J gave up 7 bases; unmatched junction bases: 8. Germline V gene data show CDR1 as WNHNN and CDR2 as SYGVQD (reference sequence). The CDR3 sequence is CASREQGYGELFF. The CDR3 coding sequence is TGCGCCAGTCGGGAACAGGGGTACGGGGAGCTGTTTTTT.

The V and J genes are TRBV14 and TRBJ2-1; 7 nucleotides agree with TRBD2. The length of the CDR3 is 14 residues. V dropped 4 bases and J dropped 9; count of bases not matched to a gene: 9. Germline CDR1 and CDR2: SGHDN and FVKESK. DNA of the CDR3: TGTGCCAGCAGCCCCCTTAACTCGGGGGGTGAGCAGTTCTTC. It encodes CASSPLNSGGEQFF.

The chain recombines TRBV27 with TRBJ2-5; no definite D call. Trimming shortened V by 3 bases and J by 5 bases, and 13 bases separated the two germline ends. From germline, CDR1 is MNHEY and CDR2 SMNVEV (reference sequence). The CDR3 totals 14 residues. DNA of the CDR3: TGTGCCAGCAGTTTTACCTCGGCTGGGGAGACCCAGTACTTC. Its protein is CASSFTSAGETQYF.

This rearrangement joins TRBV2 to TRBJ1-2; no reliable D call. The CDR3 runs to 15 residues. Germline CDR1 is SNHLY and CDR2 is FYNNEI. V lost 7 bases, J lost 0 bases, and 15 bases lay in between. The DNA for the CDR3 is TGTGCCAGCAAACGAGAAAAGAGCCCTAACTATGGCTACACCTTC. The encoded protein is CASKREKSPNYGYTF.

The rearrangement links TRBV30 to TRBJ2-2, with no clear D. The CDR3 loop spans 14 amino acids. V dropped 0 bases and J dropped 6 bases, with 11 bases sitting between them. Germline assignment: CDR1 GTSNPN and CDR2 SVGIG (reference sequence). CDR3 DNA sequence: TGTGCCTGGAGTGTAAGCCTAATCGCCGGGGAGCTGTTTTTT. This sequence encodes CAWSVSLIAGELFF.

The rearrangement links TRBV28 to TRBJ1-6, with 8 bases identical to TRBD1. V lost 3 bases and J lost 7; bases outside the gene matches: 5. Germline V gives CDR1 MDHEN, CDR2 SYDVKM. This CDR3 has 15 amino acids. CDR3 protein: CASSLTGAGNSPLHF. DNA of the CDR3: TGTGCCAGCAGTTTGACAGGGGCGGGGAATTCACCCCTCCACTTT.

This clone was recorded only once. The genes are TRBV6-1 and TRBJ1-2; TRBD1 aligns across 9 bases. V was clipped by 7 bases and J by 4 bases; unmatched bases: 7. This CDR3 is built from 14 residues. Germline V lookup: CDR1 MNHNS, CDR2 SASEGT. The CDR3: CASNIGTGIYGYTF. CDR3 nucleotide sequence: TGTGCCAGCAATATCGGGACAGGGATCTATGGCTACACCTTC.

The genes are TRBV2 and TRBJ2-5; D is ambiguous. The CDR3 has 11 residues. The germline gives CDR1 SNHLY, CDR2 FYNNEI. V was pared by 4 bases and J by 5 bases, with 5 bases between. CDR3 DNA sequence: TGTGCCAGCAGTGTTAGGGAGACCCAGTACTTC. Residues: CASSVRETQYF.

This sequence joins TRBV10-3 and TRBJ1-1; weak D call: TRBD1 (5 bases). Per germline, CDR1 ENHRY and CDR2 SYGVKD. V lost 3 bases and J 4 bases, leaving 15 bases between the germline ends. The CDR3 totals 15 residues. For the CDR3, the DNA is TGTGCCATCAGTGAATACGGGATGGGGGGCACTGAAGCTTTCTTT. Translation: CAISEYGMGGTEAFF.

The chain links TRBV27 to TRBJ1-2, with D possibly being TRBD1 (5 bases). The germline CDR1 and CDR2 sequences are MNHEY and SMNVEV (reference sequence). V lost 6 bases, J lost 3 bases, and 14 bases lay in between. This CDR3 spans 14 amino acids. The CDR3 sequence is CASSREGLDYGYTF. The CDR3 DNA reads as TGTGCCAGCAGCAGGGAGGGTTTAGACTATGGCTACACCTTC.

The rearrangement joins TRBV6-1 to TRBJ1-4; no reliable D call. Germline CDR1 is MNHNS and CDR2 is SASEGT. The ends were cut back, 6 bases at V and 6 bases at J, with 11 bases in the middle. CDR3 length: 13 amino acids. DNA of the CDR3: TGTGCCAGCAGAGACGGGCTTTATGAAAAACTGTTTTTT. Translated: CASRDGLYEKLFF.

The chain employs TRBV7-3 and TRBJ2-3; no reliable D call. V was clipped by 1 base and J by 4 bases, with 9 bases between them. CDR1 and CDR2 from the germline V gene are SGHTA and FQGTGA. The CDR3 extends over 14 amino acids. The DNA of the CDR3 is TGTGCCAGCAGCTTAATAGCCGAGGCAGATACGCAGTATTTT. Translated, it gives CASSLIAEADTQYF.

A remark on this clone: Other DNA sequences in the sample encode the same CDR3. This chain uses TRBV9 with TRBJ2-3; D call uncertain. CDR1 and CDR2 from the germline V gene are SGDLS and YYNGEE. The germline V and J ends were trimmed by 1 base and 1 base, with 7 bases remaining between them. The CDR3 totals 14 residues. CDR3 amino acids: CASSVSGRTDTQYF. The DNA of the CDR3 is TGTGCCAGCAGCGTATCCGGGCGCACAGATACGCAGTATTTT. Supplemented by reference TRBV9 and TRBJ2-3, the full variable domain reads DSGVTQTPKHLITATGQRVTLRCSPRSGDLSVYWYQQSLDQGLQFLIQYYNGEERAKGNILERFSAQQFPDLHSELNLSSLELGDSALYFCASSVSGRTDTQYFGPGTRLTVL.

This chain joins TRBV19 and TRBJ2-3; possibly TRBD1 for D (5 bases). The V gene lost 3 bases and the J gene lost 2 bases, with 9 bases spanning the gap. The germline gives CDR1 LNHDA, CDR2 SQIVND (reference sequence). There are 14 residues in the CDR3. The CDR3 DNA follows: TGTGCCAGTAGTATGAAGGGGATCACAGATACGCAGTATTTT. It codes for CASSMKGITDTQYF.

The chain has TRBV7-2 and TRBJ1-3; D not resolved. The V gene's germline CDR1 is SGHTA and CDR2 FQGNSA. The CDR3 loop spans 15 amino acids. The V gene lost 0 bases and the J gene lost 4 bases, with 10 bases spanning the gap. CDR3 sequence: CASSLASDGGNTIYF. The CDR3 DNA follows: TGTGCCAGCAGCTTAGCGTCGGACGGGGGAAACACCATATATTTT.

This clone was observed a single time. The J gene is TRBJ2-5, the V gene TRBV12-2. TRBV12-2 is a recognized pseudogene. The CDR3 totals 11 residues. CDR3 protein: CASRLGETQYF. CDR3 nucleotide sequence: TGTGCAAGTCGCTTAGGTGAGACCCAGTACTTC.

The V call is TRBV6-1, the J call TRBJ1-1, with 7 positions matching TRBD1. Unmatched junction bases numbered 3, after V lost 8 bases and J lost 0 bases. Per germline, CDR1 MNHNS and CDR2 SASEGT. The length of the CDR3 is 13 residues. CDR3 amino acids: CASGDSMNTEAFF. The CDR3 coding sequence is TGTGCCAGCGGGGACAGTATGAACACTGAAGCTTTCTTT.

This rearrangement joins TRBV11-2 to TRBJ1-3, with D hard to call. Trimming pared 1 base from V and 0 bases from J, leaving 10 bases between. This CDR3 is built from 16 residues. Per the germline V gene, CDR1 is SGHAT and CDR2 is FQNNGV. CDR3 sequence: CASSLGGLSSGNTIYF. CDR3 DNA: TGTGCCAGCAGCTTAGGAGGACTAAGCTCTGGAAACACCATATATTTT.

This clone was observed once. The genes are TRBV18 and TRBJ2-1; D is unresolved. CDR1 is KGHSH, CDR2 LQKENI, per germline. Trimming pared 1 base from V and 5 bases from J, leaving 9 bases between. This CDR3 comprises 14 residues. DNA for the CDR3: TGTGCCAGCTCACCACAGCAGCCTAACAATGAGCAGTTCTTC. Residues: CASSPQQPNNEQFF. The full variable domain, in which reference TRBV18 and TRBJ2-1 provide the parts outside the CDR3, is NAGVMQNPRHLVRRRGQEARLRCSPMKGHSHVYWYRQLPEEGLKFMVYLQKENIIDESGMPKERFSAEFPKEGPSILRIQQVVRGDSAAYFCASSPQQPNNEQFFGPGTRLTVL.

The chain recombines TRBV11-2 with TRBJ2-7, with unresolved D. CDR3 length: 16 amino acids. Germline V lookup: CDR1 SGHAT, CDR2 FQNNGV. Trimming removed 5 bases from V and 0 bases from J, with 17 bases in between. In DNA form, the CDR3 reads TGTGCCAGCAGCCCCGTAAACTGGGTAAGCTCCTACGAGCAGTACTTC. This gives the protein CASSPVNWVSSYEQYF.

In this sample, this clone turned up a few times. This chain connects TRBV27 to TRBJ1-5; no firm D call. The CDR3 contains 15 residues. Germline V gene data show CDR1 as MNHEY and CDR2 as SMNVEV (reference sequence). Trimming removed 7 bases at V and 2 bases at J, with 15 bases between. The CDR3 bases are TGTGCCAGCACTAGACTACCCCGGGGCAATCAGCCCCAGCATTTT. As protein: CASTRLPRGNQPQHF.

The chain links TRBV10-1 to TRBJ2-7; D is uncertain. V gave up 5 bases and J gave up 3 bases, with 23 bases separating them. The CDR3 consists of 17 residues. The germline gives CDR1 WNHNN, CDR2 SYGVQD (reference sequence). DNA of the CDR3: TGCGCCAGCAGTCCCATTAGACCGACCCCTACTCGCTACGAGCAGTACGTC. Encoded protein: CASSPIRPTPTRYEQYV.

This chain joins TRBV15 and TRBJ1-5; possibly TRBD1 for D (6 bases). Germline loops: CDR1 LNHNV, CDR2 YYDKDF (reference sequence). V was trimmed by 3 bases and J by 11 bases, leaving 29 bases between them. The length of the CDR3 is 18 residues. CDR3 sequence reads: CATSRDRGAGAAGEAQHF. The CDR3 DNA sequence: TGTGCCACCAGCAGGGATAGAGGGGCGGGGGCGGCTGGGGAGGCCCAGCATTTT.

This clone was observed a single time. The chain uses TRBV30 and TRBJ1-5; D ambiguous. Germline V gives CDR1 GTSNPN, CDR2 SVGIG (reference sequence). V was trimmed by 5 bases and J by 4 bases, leaving 12 bases between them. CDR3 length: 13 amino acids. In nucleotides, the CDR3 is TGTGCCTGGGAGGCTAGGAGGAATCAGCCCCAGCATTTT. Its protein is CAWEARRNQPQHF.

This clone was detected only once. V is TRBV2 and J is TRBJ1-4; 9 bases are shared with TRBD1. J was trimmed by 8 bases and V by 4 bases; bases with no gene match: 5. There are 14 residues in the CDR3. The germline V gene encodes CDR1 SNHLY and CDR2 FYNNEI. For the CDR3, the DNA is TGTGCCAGCAGTGGGGACAGGGCCGAGGAAAAACTGTTTTTT. It is translated as CASSGDRAEEKLFF.

CDR3 DNA sequence: TGTGCCAGCAGCTTAGTGAGGGGGTCACCCCTCCACTTT. It encodes CASSLVRGSPLHF. The chain links TRBV11-1 to TRBJ1-6; possible D gene TRBD1, 6 bases. Germline V lookup: CDR1 SGHAT, CDR2 FQDESV (reference sequence). Trimming cost V 1 base and J 10 bases, with 8 bases left between them. The CDR3 runs to 13 residues.